Presented here are 17 T cell receptor beta chains from one specimen sequenced in a study of blood T cells in healthy people across ages. For the second PCR, which ran for 7 to 11 cycles, a sample-barcoded 5' primer and a J-beta primer mix were used. TCRdb itself ran the 5' RACE reads through MiXCR, one entry per CDR3 protein. The table has about 730,000 distinct CDR3 sequences, more than 40% seen once. Sequencing was performed on blood. The receptors shown here come from a woman aged 55 to 70 in good health.

J is TRBJ2-1 and V is TRBV10-3, with TRBD2 matching over 13 bases. J was trimmed by 6 bases and V by 3 bases; bases with no gene match: 2. The germline V gene has CDR1 ENHRY and CDR2 SYGVKD. The CDR3 runs 15 residues. The CDR3 coding sequence is TGTGCCATCAGTGAACTAGCGGGGGGGCCCAATGAGCAGTTCTTC. Residues: CAISELAGGPNEQFF.

In regard to this clonotype: This may be a read error, as it is one base from a much larger clone. J is TRBJ2-7 and V is TRBV19, with TRBD2 matching 10 bases. Germline lookup yields CDR1 LNHDA and CDR2 SQIVND (reference sequence). V dropped 3 bases and J dropped 7; count of bases not matched to a gene: 6. There are 14 residues in the CDR3. The chain's CDR3 is CASSIGLTSGEQYF. The CDR3, as DNA: TGTGCCAGTAGTATCGGCTTGACTAGCGGGGAGCAGTACTTC.

This chain joins TRBV5-1 and TRBJ2-5; tentatively, D is TRBD1 (5 bases). The V and J ends lost 0 bases and 11 bases respectively, with 17 bases between them. CDR3 length: 14 amino acids. CDR1 is SGHRS, CDR2 YFSETQ, per germline. The CDR3 reads CASSLVVGLYKQYF. The CDR3 nucleotides read TGCGCCAGCAGCTTGGTCGTGGGGCTCTACAAGCAGTACTTC. Looking up the rest from reference TRBV5-1 and TRBJ2-5 gives the full variable domain: KAGVTQTPRYLIKTRGQQVTLSCSPISGHRSVSWYQQTPGQGLQFLFEYFSETQRNKGNFPGRFSGRQFSNSRSEMNVSTLELGDSALYLCASSLVVGLYKQYFGPGTRLLVL.

The chain carries TRBV30 and TRBJ1-2; a weak D match, TRBD1 (6 bases). Trimming left V 4 bases short and J 13 bases short, with 19 bases between. The CDR3 totals 12 residues. CDR1 GTSNPN and CDR2 SVGIG come from the germline V gene (reference sequence). CDR3 coding DNA: TGTGCCTGGACCAGGGGACCGGGGGCGGCCACCTTC. This sequence encodes CAWTRGPGAATF. Combining the CDR3 with reference TRBV30 and TRBJ1-2 gives the whole variable domain SQTIHQWPATLVQPVGSPLSLECTVEGTSNPNLYWYRQAAGRGLQLLFYSVGIGQISSEVPQNLSASRPQDRQFILSSKKLLLSDSGFYLCAWTRGPGAATFGSGTRLTVV.

This clonotype was counted a single time. V is TRBV12-3 or TRBV12-4 and J is TRBJ1-4; no firm D call. The CDR3 runs to 14 residues. Trimming took off 2 bases at V and 16 bases at J, with 20 bases between the two ends. The CDR3 sequence: CASSLSQSRRQRFF. Here the CDR3 DNA reads TGTGCCAGCAGTTTAAGCCAATCCCGGCGACAACGGTTTTTT.

This clonotype has a handful of counts. The rearrangement joins TRBV12-3 or TRBV12-4 to TRBJ1-1; a possible D gene is TRBD1 (6 bases). The CDR3 sequence is 14 residues long. V was pared by 5 bases and J by 4 bases, with 14 bases between. The CDR3 loop reads CASSKLPDSTEAFF. DNA for the CDR3: TGTGCCAGCAGTAAACTTCCGGACAGCACTGAAGCTTTCTTT.

The V gene is TRBV7-3, the J gene TRBJ2-1; perhaps TRBD1 as D (5 bases). The CDR3 sequence is 15 residues long. Looked up from germline, CDR1 is SGHTA and CDR2 is FQGTGA. The V gene lost 2 bases and the J gene lost 15 bases, with 23 bases spanning the gap. CDR3 coding DNA: TGTGCCAGCAGCTTACATACAGGTAGGAGTGCCGCGCGGTTCTTC. As protein: CASSLHTGRSAARFF.

The sample holds many counts of this clonotype. The chain links TRBV29-1 to TRBJ2-1; either TRBD1 or TRBD2 may fit D (5 bases each). The CDR3 spans 14 residues. V was cut by 7 bases and J by 0 bases, with 13 bases left in between. The V gene's germline CDR1 is SQVTM and CDR2 ANQGSEA. The CDR3 sequence: CSERTSSSYNEQFF. CDR3 in DNA: TGCAGCGAGCGGACATCGAGCTCCTACAATGAGCAGTTCTTC.

The genes are TRBV7-9 and TRBJ2-3; D call uncertain. The CDR3 is 17 residues long. The ends were cut back, 7 bases at V and 0 bases at J, with 20 bases in the middle. Germline V gene sequence: CDR1 SEHNR, CDR2 FQNEAQ (reference sequence). The CDR3 reads CASTLEWAASSTDTQYF. The CDR3 DNA sequence: TGTGCCAGCACCCTAGAGTGGGCAGCTTCTAGCACAGATACGCAGTATTTT.

The J gene is TRBJ2-3, the V gene TRBV18; D is undetermined. CDR1 is KGHSH and CDR2 is LQKENI in the germline V gene. The CDR3 totals 14 residues. Deletions cut 3 bases from V and 2 bases from J, with 9 bases between. The CDR3 reads CASSPPGYTDTQYF. DNA of the CDR3: TGTGCCAGCTCACCCCCGGGTTACACAGATACGCAGTATTTT.

V and J are TRBV3-1 and TRBJ2-4; 7 nucleotides agree with TRBD1. Germline V gene data show CDR1 as LGHDT and CDR2 as YNNKEL (reference sequence). The CDR3 covers 16 residues. V shed 3 bases, J shed 0 bases, and the junction held 5 bases outside the gene matches. Here the CDR3 reads CASSHTGALAKNIQYF. For the CDR3, the DNA is TGTGCCAGCAGCCATACAGGGGCCCTAGCCAAAAACATTCAGTACTTC.

This chain connects TRBV7-6 to TRBJ2-3; 12 nucleotides line up with TRBD2. The trim removed 1 base at V and 2 bases at J, leaving 10 bases unmatched. This CDR3 region has 19 residues. Germline assignment: CDR1 SGHVS and CDR2 FNYEAQ. The CDR3 DNA follows: TGTGCCAGCAGCTTAGAGTGGGCTAGCGGGGGGGATTTCACAGATACGCAGTATTTT. Protein: CASSLEWASGGDFTDTQYF.

The chain combines TRBV28 with TRBJ2-5; 11 bases agree with TRBD2. The V and J ends lost 2 bases and 5 bases, in that order; junction bases with no gene match: 7. There are 16 residues in the CDR3. CDR1 and CDR2 from the germline V gene are MDHEN and SYDVKM. The CDR3 region has the DNA TGTGCCAGCAGTTTAGGGGCTAGCGGGGGGAGCGAGACCCAGTACTTC. As protein: CASSLGASGGSETQYF.

J is TRBJ2-7 and V is TRBV29-1; 9 nucleotides line up with TRBD1. Germline loops: CDR1 SQVTM, CDR2 ANQGSEA. The CDR3 totals 13 residues. Losses at the gene ends were 7 bases for V and 1 base for J; bases not matched to a gene: 5. Here the CDR3 DNA reads TGCAGCGGGACCGGACAGGGGTCCTACGAGCAGTACTTC. Translated: CSGTGQGSYEQYF.

This chain connects TRBV13 to TRBJ2-2; D is unresolved. The V and J ends lost 5 bases and 6 bases respectively, with 4 bases between them. Looked up from germline, CDR1 is PRHDT and CDR2 is FYEKMQ (reference sequence). The CDR3 extends over 11 amino acids. CDR3 sequence: CASSTSGELFF. DNA of the CDR3: TGTGCCAGCAGCACCTCCGGGGAGCTGTTTTTT.

With regard to this clonotype: A much more abundant neighbour one base away suggests this may be a read error. This chain connects TRBV20-1 to TRBJ2-5, with 9 bases fitting TRBD2. Germline V gene lookup returns CDR1 DFQATT and CDR2 SNEGSKA (reference sequence). The CDR3 has 13 residues. The CDR3 DNA follows: TGCAGCGGGACTAGCAGGTACCAAGAGACCCAGTACTTC. Translated: CSGTSRYQETQYF.

This clonotype has only a few counts. The chain couples TRBV11-2 to TRBJ1-2, with TRBD1 matching over 7 bases. CDR1 is SGHAT and CDR2 is FQNNGV in the germline V gene. The length of the CDR3 is 13 residues. V trimming: 5 bases; J trimming: 4 bases; junction bases outside the gene matches: 4. The CDR3 DNA follows: TGTGCCAGCAGCGCAGGACAGGCCTATGGCTACACCTTC. Protein product: CASSAGQAYGYTF.